This T cell receptor beta chain was profiled in a study of OX40 agonist ivuxolimab in advanced cancers. Study at large: Patients' therapy was ivuxolimab, an antibody that acts as an agonist of OX40 (CD134). At 0.01 to 10 mg/kg, ivuxolimab was administered intravenously to patients every 2 weeks.

V was clipped by 1 base and J by 4 bases; unmatched bases: 3. Germline V gene lookup returns CDR1 GTSNPN and CDR2 SVGIG (reference sequence). This CDR3 is built from 14 residues. Samples were taken at baseline and on day 1 of cycles 4 and 7. Data came from immunoSEQ multiplex PCR; TCRdb stores just in-frame clones and leaves some out. The sample has around 92,000 clones; around 92% are singletons. For this clone: The target antigen is unknown.

Study outcomes and limitations: CD8+ T cells (on average) carried more expanded clones than CD4+ T cells.

This TCR came from an adult with an advanced solid tumor such as melanoma, head and neck, liver or kidney cancer. The starting material was CD4+ or CD8+ T cells sorted from blood, obtained in a trial of the OX40 agonist ivuxolimab. V is TRBV30 and J is TRBJ2-1, with 8 bases fitting TRBD2. CDR3 DNA sequence: TGTGCCTGGAGTGGCGGGGGGACGTACAATGAGCAGTTCTTC. Protein product: CAWSGGGTYNEQFF.